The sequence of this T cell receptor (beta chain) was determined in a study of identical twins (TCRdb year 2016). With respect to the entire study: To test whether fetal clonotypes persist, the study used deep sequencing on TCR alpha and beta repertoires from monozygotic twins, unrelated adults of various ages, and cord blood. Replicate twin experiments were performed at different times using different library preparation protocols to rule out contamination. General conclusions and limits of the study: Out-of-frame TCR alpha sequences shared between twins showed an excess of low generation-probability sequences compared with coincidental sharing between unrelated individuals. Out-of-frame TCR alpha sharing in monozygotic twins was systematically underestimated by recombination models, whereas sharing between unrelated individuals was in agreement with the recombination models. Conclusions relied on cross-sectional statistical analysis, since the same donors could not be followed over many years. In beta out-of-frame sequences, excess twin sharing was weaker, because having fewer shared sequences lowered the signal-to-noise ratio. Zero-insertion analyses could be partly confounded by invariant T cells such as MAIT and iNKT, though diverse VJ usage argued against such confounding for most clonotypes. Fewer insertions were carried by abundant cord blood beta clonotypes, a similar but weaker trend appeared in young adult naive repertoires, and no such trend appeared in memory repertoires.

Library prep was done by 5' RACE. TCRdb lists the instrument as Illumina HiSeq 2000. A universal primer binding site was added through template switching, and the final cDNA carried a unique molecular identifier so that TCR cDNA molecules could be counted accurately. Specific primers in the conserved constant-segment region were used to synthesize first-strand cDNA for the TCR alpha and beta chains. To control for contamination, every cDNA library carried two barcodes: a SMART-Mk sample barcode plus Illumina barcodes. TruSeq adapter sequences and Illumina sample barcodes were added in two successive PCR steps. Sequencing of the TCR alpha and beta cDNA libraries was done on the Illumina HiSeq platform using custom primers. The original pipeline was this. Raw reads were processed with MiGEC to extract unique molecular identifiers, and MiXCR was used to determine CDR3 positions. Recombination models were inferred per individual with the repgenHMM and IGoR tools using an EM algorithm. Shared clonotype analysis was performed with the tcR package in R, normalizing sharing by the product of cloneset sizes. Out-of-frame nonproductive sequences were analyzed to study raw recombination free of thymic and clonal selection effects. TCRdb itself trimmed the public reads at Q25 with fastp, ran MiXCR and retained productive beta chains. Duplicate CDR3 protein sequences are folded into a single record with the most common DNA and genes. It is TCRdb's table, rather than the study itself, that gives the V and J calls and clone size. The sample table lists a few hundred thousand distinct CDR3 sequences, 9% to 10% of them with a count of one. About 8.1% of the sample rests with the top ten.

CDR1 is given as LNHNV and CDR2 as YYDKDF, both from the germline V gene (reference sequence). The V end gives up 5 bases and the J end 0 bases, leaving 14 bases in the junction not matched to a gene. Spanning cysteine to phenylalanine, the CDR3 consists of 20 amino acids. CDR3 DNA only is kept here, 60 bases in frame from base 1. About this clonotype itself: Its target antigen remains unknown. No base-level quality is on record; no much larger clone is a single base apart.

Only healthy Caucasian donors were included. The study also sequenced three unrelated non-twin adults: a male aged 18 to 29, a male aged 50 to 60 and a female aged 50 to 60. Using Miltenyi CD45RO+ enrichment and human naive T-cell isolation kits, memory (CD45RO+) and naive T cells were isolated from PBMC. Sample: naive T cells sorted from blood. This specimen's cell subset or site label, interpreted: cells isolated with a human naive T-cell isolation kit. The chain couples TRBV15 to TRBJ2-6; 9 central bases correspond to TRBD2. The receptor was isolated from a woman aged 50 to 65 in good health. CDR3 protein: CATSSTIPGLALSGANVLTF. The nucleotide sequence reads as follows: TGTGCCACCAGCTCCACTATCCCGGGACTAGCTCTCTCTGGGGCCAACGTCCTGACTTTC.